Presented here are 26 T cell receptor beta chains from one specimen sequenced in a study of blood T cell repertoires in COVID-19. The method was immunoSEQ multiplex PCR; TCRdb's version includes in-frame clones alone and lacks a portion of them. The sample has over 95,000 clones; around 84% are singletons. The material sequenced was peripheral blood. All receptors derive from a man aged 40-49 years with acute or convalescent COVID-19.

The sample holds one count of this clone. The rearrangement uses TRBV12-3 or TRBV12-4 and TRBJ1-1; D call uncertain. Deletions cut 1 base from V and 8 bases from J, with 11 bases between. This CDR3 is built from 13 residues. This chain's CDR3 is CASSLGGEGEAFF. The DNA of the CDR3 is TGTGCCAGCAGTTTAGGCGGTGAGGGCGAAGCTTTCTTT.

The V call is TRBV19, the J call TRBJ1-2, with 7 bases aligning to TRBD1. The CDR3 runs to 14 residues. Germline CDR1 and CDR2: LNHDA and SQIVND (reference sequence). With V trimmed by 7 bases and J by 5 bases, 10 bases remained unmatched. In DNA, the CDR3 is TGTGCCAGTACCCGGGACAGCCTTGGGTATGGCTACACCTTC. Translated: CASTRDSLGYGYTF.

V gene TRBV7-2 combines with J gene TRBJ2-7; weak D call: TRBD2 (6 bases). V dropped 1 base and J dropped 1 base, with 11 bases sitting between them. The CDR3 sequence is 15 residues long. Germline loops: CDR1 SGHTA, CDR2 FQGNSA. CDR3 DNA sequence: TGTGCCAGCAGCTTAGGTGGCGGGGCGTCCTACGAGCAGTACTTC. Translation: CASSLGGGASYEQYF.

This sequence joins TRBV2 and TRBJ2-3, with 11 bases fitting TRBD2. CDR3 length: 15 residues. Losses at the gene ends were 6 bases for V and 2 bases for J; bases not matched to a gene: 4. Germline CDR1 SNHLY, CDR2 FYNNEI. CDR3: CASRGGLADTDTQYF. Written as DNA, the CDR3 is TGTGCCAGCAGGGGGGGACTAGCGGACACAGATACGCAGTATTTT.

The chain recombines TRBV7-2 with TRBJ2-1; D is ambiguous. Trimming left V 0 bases short and J 10 bases short, with 13 bases between. CDR1 and CDR2 (germline): SGHTA, FQGNSA. The length of the CDR3 is 14 residues. The CDR3 here is CASSLAVAYSEQFF. The DNA of the CDR3 is TGTGCCAGCAGCTTAGCGGTAGCCTACTCCGAGCAGTTCTTC.

The chain recombines TRBV19 with TRBJ2-2; maybe TRBD1 (5 bases). This CDR3 spans 15 amino acids. Germline V gene data show CDR1 as LNHDA and CDR2 as SQIVND (reference sequence). Trimming removed 5 bases from V and 5 bases from J, with 15 bases in between. CDR3 sequence reads: CASSPRQTHTGELFF. The CDR3 DNA follows: TGTGCCAGTAGTCCCCGACAGACACATACCGGGGAGCTGTTTTTT.

The chain carries TRBV6-1 and TRBJ2-7, with 7 bases that match TRBD1. The V segment lost 1 base and the J segment 3 bases; nucleotides outside the gene matches: 3. CDR1 and CDR2 from the germline V gene are MNHNS and SASEGT. CDR3 length: 14 residues. The CDR3 region has the DNA TGTGCCAGCAGTGAAGGGGCAGGGGGCTACGAGCAGTACTTC. Residues: CASSEGAGGYEQYF.

The rearrangement uses TRBV2 and TRBJ1-6; tentative D call: TRBD1 (6 bases). V lost 7 bases and J lost 9, with 13 bases in between. Germline V gene lookup returns CDR1 SNHLY and CDR2 FYNNEI. This CDR3 is built from 13 residues. CDR3 nucleotide sequence: TGTGCCAGCACTCGGGACAATGGTTCACCCCTCCACTTT. The encoded protein is CASTRDNGSPLHF.

This clone was seen just once. The J gene is TRBJ2-1, the V gene TRBV6-6; TRBD1 is a possible D gene (6 bases). The V gene's germline CDR1 is MNHNY and CDR2 SVGAGI (reference sequence). The CDR3 covers 16 residues. The V and J ends lost 0 bases and 7 bases respectively, with 16 bases between them. In DNA, the CDR3 is TGTGCCAGCAGTTACTCGCAGGGGTTGACGGGGAATGAGCAGTTCTTC. This sequence encodes CASSYSQGLTGNEQFF.

The rearrangement links TRBV6-6 to TRBJ1-3, with D perhaps matching TRBD1 (6 bases). Trimming took off 5 bases at V and 9 bases at J, with 47 bases between the two ends. Germline V gives CDR1 MNHNY, CDR2 SVGAGI (reference sequence). The CDR3 contains 24 residues. The chain's CDR3 is CASSPDKDIGTLSTLGPYGFTIYF. In DNA, the CDR3 is TGTGCCAGCAGTCCCGACAAAGATATTGGGACACTTAGCACACTTGGTCCGTATGGATTCACCATATATTTT.

This chain uses TRBV9 with TRBJ2-6; weak D call: TRBD1 (5 bases). V was clipped by 3 bases and J by 3 bases, with 7 bases between them. This CDR3 has 14 residues. Germline CDR1 and CDR2: SGDLS and YYNGEE. CDR3 sequence: CASSARDGANVLTF. The DNA of the CDR3 is TGTGCCAGCAGCGCCAGGGATGGGGCCAACGTCCTGACTTTC.

The rearrangement links TRBV5-1 to TRBJ2-2, with 12 nucleotides matching TRBD2. Germline V lookup: CDR1 SGHRS, CDR2 YFSETQ. V lost 2 bases and J lost 4; bases outside the gene matches: 6. There are 17 residues in the CDR3. CDR3: CASSFMTSGGSTGELFF. For the CDR3, the DNA is TGCGCCAGCAGCTTCATGACTAGCGGGGGATCCACCGGGGAGCTGTTTTTT. Supplemented by reference TRBV5-1 and TRBJ2-2, the full variable domain reads KAGVTQTPRYLIKTRGQQVTLSCSPISGHRSVSWYQQTPGQGLQFLFEYFSETQRNKGNFPGRFSGRQFSNSRSEMNVSTLELGDSALYLCASSFMTSGGSTGELFFGEGSRLTVL.

The chain uses TRBV5-1 and TRBJ1-2; TRBD1 matches 7 bases. This CDR3 contains 15 residues. Unmatched junction bases numbered 4, after V lost 0 bases and J lost 2 bases. Germline lookup yields CDR1 SGHRS and CDR2 YFSETQ. Written as DNA, the CDR3 is TGCGCCAGCAGCTTGGGAGGGACAGTAAACTATGGCTACACCTTC. Protein: CASSLGGTVNYGYTF.

V is TRBV5-1 and J is TRBJ1-2; the match to TRBD1 covers 8 bases. CDR3 length: 15 amino acids. Looked up from germline, CDR1 is SGHRS and CDR2 is YFSETQ. V trimming: 5 bases; J trimming: 4 bases; junction bases outside the gene matches: 10. The CDR3 reads CASRWTRDRSYGYTF. In DNA form, the CDR3 reads TGCGCCAGCAGGTGGACCCGGGACAGGTCCTATGGCTACACCTTC.

The V and J genes are TRBV7-9 and TRBJ1-4, with a possible D match to TRBD1 (5 bases). The CDR3 loop spans 14 amino acids. Germline values: CDR1 SEHNR, CDR2 FQNEAQ (reference sequence). V lost 1 base and J 8 bases, leaving 11 bases between the germline ends. DNA of the CDR3: TGTGCCAGCAGCTTAGTCCAGGGTGGAGAAAAACTGTTTTTT. Protein product: CASSLVQGGEKLFF.

The J gene is TRBJ1-1, the V gene TRBV24-1, with D hard to call. This CDR3 is built from 13 residues. Trimming left V 2 bases short and J 1 base short, with 4 bases between. CDR1 KGHDR and CDR2 SFDVKD come from the germline V gene. This CDR3 reads CATSDSKNTEAFF. In nucleotides, the CDR3 is TGTGCCACCAGTGATTCCAAGAACACTGAAGCTTTCTTT.

The chain is built from TRBV10-3 and TRBJ1-4, with a weak D call TRBD1 (5 bases). This CDR3 spans 15 amino acids. V gave up 3 bases and J gave up 5 bases, with 13 bases separating them. Germline lookup yields CDR1 ENHRY and CDR2 SYGVKD. CDR3 sequence: CAISDTAGRNEKLFF. The CDR3 DNA reads TGTGCCATCAGTGATACAGCGGGACGGAATGAAAAACTGTTTTTT.

This sequence joins TRBV4-2 and TRBJ2-3; D perhaps matches TRBD1 (6 bases). The CDR3 runs to 18 residues. V lost 0 bases and J lost 1, with 17 bases in between. Germline CDR1 is LGHNA and CDR2 is YNFKEQ. In DNA form, the CDR3 reads TGTGCCAGCAGCCAAGAGAATATGCGGGCAGGGGGCACAGATACGCAGTATTTT. This encodes CASSQENMRAGGTDTQYF.

The chain links TRBV11-2 to TRBJ2-3; a weak D match, TRBD2 (5 bases). Per germline, CDR1 SGHAT and CDR2 FQNNGV. The CDR3 is 11 amino acids. The V and J ends lost 9 bases and 6 bases respectively, with 10 bases between them. The CDR3 DNA follows: TGTGCCAGTAACTCGGGGGATACGCAGTATTTT. It yields the protein CASNSGDTQYF.

J is TRBJ2-7 and V is TRBV14; D perhaps matches TRBD2 (5 bases). The CDR3 has 16 residues. Germline CDR1 reads SGHDN; CDR2 reads FVKESK. Trimming cost V 1 base and J 2 bases, with 15 bases left between them. In nucleotides, the CDR3 is TGTGCCAGCAGCCAAGCTGCCGGACTGGGGACCTACGAGCAGTACTTC. Translating it yields CASSQAAGLGTYEQYF.

V gene TRBV5-8 combines with J gene TRBJ2-3; D ambiguous. V lost 0 bases to trimming and J lost 4 bases, with 9 bases between them. This CDR3 has 14 amino acids. Germline V gene sequence: CDR1 SGHTS, CDR2 YDEGEE. The CDR3 protein is CASSLEVRADTQYF. The CDR3 DNA reads as TGTGCCAGCAGCTTGGAAGTCCGAGCAGATACGCAGTATTTT.

This sequence joins TRBV9 and TRBJ2-7; 10 bases match TRBD2. This CDR3 spans 14 amino acids. Losses at the gene ends were 2 bases for V and 6 bases for J; bases not matched to a gene: 5. The V gene's germline CDR1 is SGDLS and CDR2 YYNGEE. The CDR3 coding sequence is TGTGCCAGCAGCGTGAGCGGGGGGGGTCGCGAGCAGTACTTC. It codes for CASSVSGGGREQYF.

The chain has TRBV24-1 and TRBJ2-2, with a possible D match to TRBD1 (5 bases). V was clipped by 5 bases and J by 6 bases, with 12 bases between them. The CDR3 extends over 14 amino acids. In germline, CDR1 is KGHDR, CDR2 SFDVKD. The CDR3 protein is CATSGAGKAGELFF. CDR3 nucleotides: TGTGCCACCAGTGGGGCAGGGAAGGCCGGGGAGCTGTTTTTT.

The chain carries TRBV7-3 and TRBJ2-1, with D possibly matching TRBD2 (5 bases). V shed 4 bases and J shed 8 bases, with 15 bases lying between them. Per the germline V gene, CDR1 is SGHTA and CDR2 is FQGTGA. This CDR3 comprises 14 residues. CDR3 amino acids: CASSSKTSFDEQFF. CDR3 sequence (DNA): TGTGCCAGCAGCTCAAAAACTAGTTTTGATGAGCAGTTCTTC.

J is TRBJ1-2 and V is TRBV10-3, with 7 bases matching TRBD1. The junction had 11 bases not matched to a gene; V was cut back by 6 bases and J by 7 bases. CDR3 length equals 14 residues. CDR1 is ENHRY, CDR2 SYGVKD, per germline. The CDR3 loop is CAISFTGVSSGYTF. The CDR3 DNA is TGTGCCATCAGCTTTACAGGGGTCTCGTCTGGCTACACCTTC.

V is TRBV6-1 and J is TRBJ2-5; D possibly corresponds to TRBD2 (6 bases). The length of the CDR3 is 14 residues. Germline loops: CDR1 MNHNS, CDR2 SASEGT. V was shortened by 3 bases and J by 7 bases, with 15 bases between the two germline ends. The CDR3 here is CASSEEGPQGTQYF. The CDR3 coding sequence is TGTGCCAGCAGTGAGGAGGGACCCCAGGGGACCCAGTACTTC.